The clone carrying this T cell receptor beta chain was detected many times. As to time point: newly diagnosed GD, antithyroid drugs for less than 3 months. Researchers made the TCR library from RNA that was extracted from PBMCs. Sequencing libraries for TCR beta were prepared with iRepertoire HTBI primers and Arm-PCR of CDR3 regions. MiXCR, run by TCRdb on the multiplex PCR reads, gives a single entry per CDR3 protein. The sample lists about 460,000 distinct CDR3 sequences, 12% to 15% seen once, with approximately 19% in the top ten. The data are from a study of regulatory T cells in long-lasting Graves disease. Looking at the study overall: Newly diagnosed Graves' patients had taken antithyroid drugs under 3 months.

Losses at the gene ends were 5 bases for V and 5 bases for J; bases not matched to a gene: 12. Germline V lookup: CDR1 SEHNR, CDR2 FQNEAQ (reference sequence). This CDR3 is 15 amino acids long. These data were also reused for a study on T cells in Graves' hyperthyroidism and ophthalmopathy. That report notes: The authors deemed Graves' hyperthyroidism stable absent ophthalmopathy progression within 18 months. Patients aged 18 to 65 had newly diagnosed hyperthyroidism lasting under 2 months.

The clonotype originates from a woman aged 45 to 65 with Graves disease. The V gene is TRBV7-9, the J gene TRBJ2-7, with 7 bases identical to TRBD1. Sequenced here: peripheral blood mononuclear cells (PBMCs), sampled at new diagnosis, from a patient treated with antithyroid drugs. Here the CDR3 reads CASSEPTGVRDEQYF. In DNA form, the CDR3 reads TGTGCCAGCAGCGAACCAACAGGGGTGAGGGACGAGCAGTACTTC.